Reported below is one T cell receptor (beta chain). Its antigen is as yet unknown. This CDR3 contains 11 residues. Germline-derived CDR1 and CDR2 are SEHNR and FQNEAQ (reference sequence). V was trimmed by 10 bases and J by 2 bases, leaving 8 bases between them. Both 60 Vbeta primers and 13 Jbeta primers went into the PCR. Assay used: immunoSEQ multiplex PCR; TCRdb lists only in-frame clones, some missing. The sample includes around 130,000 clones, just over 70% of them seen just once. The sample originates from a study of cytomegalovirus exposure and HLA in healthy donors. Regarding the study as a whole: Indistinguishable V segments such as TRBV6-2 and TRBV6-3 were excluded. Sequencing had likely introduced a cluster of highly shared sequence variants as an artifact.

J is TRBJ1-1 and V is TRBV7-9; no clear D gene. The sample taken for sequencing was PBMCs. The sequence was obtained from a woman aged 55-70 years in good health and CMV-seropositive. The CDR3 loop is CAIGGNTEAFF. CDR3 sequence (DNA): TGTGCCATAGGAGGAAACACTGAAGCTTTCTTT.